This entry describes one TCR beta chain. As yet, its antigen is unknown. This entry comes from a study of T cell responses to AZD1222 COVID-19 vaccine. Regarding the study as a whole: Repertoires were obtained solely post-peak T cell response. Baseline serology detected seropositivity in only a handful of AZD1222 recipients.

Libraries were prepared by immunoSEQ multiplex PCR; TCRdb keeps only in-frame clonotypes and omits some of them. The data show approximately 130,000 clones, about 89% seen once. Source: peripheral blood, taken on day 0 of AZD1222 vaccination. This TCR was sampled from an adult in good health.

The CDR3 DNA reads as TGTGCCTGTGCGGGACTCCCTCGCAGCGAGCAGTACTTC. Encoded protein: CACAGLPRSEQYF. This sequence joins TRBV30 and TRBJ2-7; D possibly corresponds to TRBD2 (6 bases). Trimming left V 6 bases short and J 6 bases short, with 18 bases between. The length of the CDR3 is 13 residues. Germline CDR1 GTSNPN, CDR2 SVGIG (reference sequence).